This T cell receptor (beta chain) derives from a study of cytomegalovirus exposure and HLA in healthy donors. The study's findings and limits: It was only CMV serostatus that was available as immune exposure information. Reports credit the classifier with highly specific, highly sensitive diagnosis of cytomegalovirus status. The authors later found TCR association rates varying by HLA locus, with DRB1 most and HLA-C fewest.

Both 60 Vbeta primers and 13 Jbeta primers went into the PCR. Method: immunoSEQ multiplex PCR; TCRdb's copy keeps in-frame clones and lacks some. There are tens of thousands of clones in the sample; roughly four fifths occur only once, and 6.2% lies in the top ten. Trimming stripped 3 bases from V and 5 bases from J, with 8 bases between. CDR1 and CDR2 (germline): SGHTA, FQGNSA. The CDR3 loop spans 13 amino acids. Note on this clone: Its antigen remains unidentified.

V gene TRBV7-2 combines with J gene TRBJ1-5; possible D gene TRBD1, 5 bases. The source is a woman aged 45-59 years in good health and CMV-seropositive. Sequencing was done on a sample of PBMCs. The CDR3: CASSFGAHQPQHF. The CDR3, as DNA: TGTGCCAGCAGCTTTGGGGCCCATCAGCCCCAGCATTTT.